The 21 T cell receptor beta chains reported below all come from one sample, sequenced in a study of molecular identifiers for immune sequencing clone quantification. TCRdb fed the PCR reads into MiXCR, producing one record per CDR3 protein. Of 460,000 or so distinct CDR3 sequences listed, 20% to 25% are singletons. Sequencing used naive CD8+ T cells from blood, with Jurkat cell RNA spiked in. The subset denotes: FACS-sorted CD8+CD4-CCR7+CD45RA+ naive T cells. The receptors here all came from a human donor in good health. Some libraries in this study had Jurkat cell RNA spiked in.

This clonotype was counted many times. Here the CDR3 DNA reads TGTGCCAGCAGTTACTCCGGAAAAGAGCAGTACTTC. Amino acid sequence: CASSYSGKEQYF. The chain combines TRBV6-5 with TRBJ2-7; no firm D call. Trimming removed 0 bases at V and 7 bases at J, with 7 bases between. The CDR3 sequence is 12 residues long. Germline CDR1 MNHEY, CDR2 SVGAGI.

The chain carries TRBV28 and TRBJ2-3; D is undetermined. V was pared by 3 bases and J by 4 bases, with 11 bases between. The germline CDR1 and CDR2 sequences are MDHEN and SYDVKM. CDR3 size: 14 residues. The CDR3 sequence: CASSFRLGSDTQYF. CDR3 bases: TGTGCCAGCAGTTTTCGATTGGGGTCAGATACGCAGTATTTT.

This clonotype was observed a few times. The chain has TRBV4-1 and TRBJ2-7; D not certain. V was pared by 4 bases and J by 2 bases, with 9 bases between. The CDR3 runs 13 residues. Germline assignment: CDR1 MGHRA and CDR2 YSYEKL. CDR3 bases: TGCGCCAGCAGCCTGGACCAGACCTACGAGCAGTACTTC. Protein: CASSLDQTYEQYF.

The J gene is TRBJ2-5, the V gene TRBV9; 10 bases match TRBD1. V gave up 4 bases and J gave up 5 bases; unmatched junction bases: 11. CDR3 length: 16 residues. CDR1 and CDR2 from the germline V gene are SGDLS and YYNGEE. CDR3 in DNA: TGTGCCAGCAGCACAGCGACAGGGGGCGTTGGCGAGACCCAGTACTTC. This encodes CASSTATGGVGETQYF.

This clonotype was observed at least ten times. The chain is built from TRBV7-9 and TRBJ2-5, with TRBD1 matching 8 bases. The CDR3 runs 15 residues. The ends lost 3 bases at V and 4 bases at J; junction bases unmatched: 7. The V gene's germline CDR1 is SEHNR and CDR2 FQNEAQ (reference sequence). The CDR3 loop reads CASSFWQGAPETQYF. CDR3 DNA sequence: TGTGCCAGCAGCTTTTGGCAGGGGGCCCCAGAGACCCAGTACTTC.

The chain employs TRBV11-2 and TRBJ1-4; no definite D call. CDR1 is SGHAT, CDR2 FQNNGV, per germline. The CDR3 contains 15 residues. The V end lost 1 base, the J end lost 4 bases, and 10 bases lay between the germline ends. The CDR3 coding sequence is TGTGCCAGCAGCTTAGCACGGCTTAGTAATGAAAAACTGTTTTTT. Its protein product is CASSLARLSNEKLFF.

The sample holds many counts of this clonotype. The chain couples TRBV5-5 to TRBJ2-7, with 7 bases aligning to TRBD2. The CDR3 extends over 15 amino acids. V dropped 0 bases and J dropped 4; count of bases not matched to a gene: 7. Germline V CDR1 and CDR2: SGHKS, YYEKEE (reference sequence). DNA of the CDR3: TGTGCCAGCAGCTTGGCCTGGGAGGGCTTGTACGAGCAGTACTTC. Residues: CASSLAWEGLYEQYF.

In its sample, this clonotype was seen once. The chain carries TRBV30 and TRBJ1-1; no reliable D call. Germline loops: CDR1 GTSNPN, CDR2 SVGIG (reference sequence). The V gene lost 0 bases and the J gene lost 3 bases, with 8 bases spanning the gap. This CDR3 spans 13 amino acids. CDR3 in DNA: TGTGCCTGGAGTGTAGGGATGGACACTGAAGCTTTCTTT. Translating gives CAWSVGMDTEAFF.

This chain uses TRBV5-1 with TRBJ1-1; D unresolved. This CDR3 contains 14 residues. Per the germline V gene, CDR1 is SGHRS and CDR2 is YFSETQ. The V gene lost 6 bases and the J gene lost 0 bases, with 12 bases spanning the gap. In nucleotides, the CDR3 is TGCGCCAGCACGGGTTACAACATGAACACTGAAGCTTTCTTT. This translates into CASTGYNMNTEAFF.

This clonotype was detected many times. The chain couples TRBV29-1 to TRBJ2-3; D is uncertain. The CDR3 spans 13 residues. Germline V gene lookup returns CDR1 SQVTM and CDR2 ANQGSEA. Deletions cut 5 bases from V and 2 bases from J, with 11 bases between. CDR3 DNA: TGCAGCGTTCCCAGCTTAAACACAGATACGCAGTATTTT. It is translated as CSVPSLNTDTQYF.

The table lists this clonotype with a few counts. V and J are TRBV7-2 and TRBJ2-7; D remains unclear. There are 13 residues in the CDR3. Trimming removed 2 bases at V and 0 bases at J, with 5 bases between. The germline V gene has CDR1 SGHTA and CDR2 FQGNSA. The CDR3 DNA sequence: TGTGCCAGCAGCTTATGGATCTCCTACGAGCAGTACTTC. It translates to CASSLWISYEQYF.

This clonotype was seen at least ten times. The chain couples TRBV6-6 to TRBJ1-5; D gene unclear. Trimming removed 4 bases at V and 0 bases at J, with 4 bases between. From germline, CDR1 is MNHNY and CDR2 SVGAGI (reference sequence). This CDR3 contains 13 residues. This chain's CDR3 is CASSFYSNQPQHF. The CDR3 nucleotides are TGTGCCAGCAGTTTCTATAGCAATCAGCCCCAGCATTTT.

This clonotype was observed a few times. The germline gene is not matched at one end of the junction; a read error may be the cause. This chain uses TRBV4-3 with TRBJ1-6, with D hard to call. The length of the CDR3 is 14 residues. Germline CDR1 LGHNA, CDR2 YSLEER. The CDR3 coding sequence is TGCGCCAGCAGCCCCCGCAGGTTTAATCCACCCCTCCACTTT. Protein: CASSPRRFNPPLHF.

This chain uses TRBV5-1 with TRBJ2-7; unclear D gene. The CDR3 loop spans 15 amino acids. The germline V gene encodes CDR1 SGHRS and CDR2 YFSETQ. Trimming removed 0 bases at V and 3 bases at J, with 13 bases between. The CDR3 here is CASSLDSDGFYEQYF. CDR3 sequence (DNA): TGCGCCAGCAGCTTGGACTCGGACGGGTTCTACGAGCAGTACTTC. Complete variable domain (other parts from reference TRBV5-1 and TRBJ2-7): KAGVTQTPRYLIKTRGQQVTLSCSPISGHRSVSWYQQTPGQGLQFLFEYFSETQRNKGNFPGRFSGRQFSNSRSEMNVSTLELGDSALYLCASSLDSDGFYEQYFGPGTRLTVT.

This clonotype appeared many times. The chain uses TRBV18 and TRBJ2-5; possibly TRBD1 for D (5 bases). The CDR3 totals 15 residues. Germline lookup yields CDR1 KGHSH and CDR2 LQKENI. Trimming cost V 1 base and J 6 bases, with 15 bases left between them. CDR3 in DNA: TGTGCCAGCTCACCACGGGCAGGGCAGCTCCAGACCCAGTACTTC. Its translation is CASSPRAGQLQTQYF.

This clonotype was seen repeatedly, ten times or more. CDR3 nucleotides: TGTGCCAGCAGCGTAGATCGGACCATCTACACAGATACGCAGTATTTT. Its translation: CASSVDRTIYTDTQYF. This chain connects TRBV9 to TRBJ2-3; D is unresolved. CDR1 and CDR2 (germline): SGDLS, YYNGEE. V was cut by 0 bases and J by 2 bases, with 13 bases left in between. This CDR3 region has 16 residues.

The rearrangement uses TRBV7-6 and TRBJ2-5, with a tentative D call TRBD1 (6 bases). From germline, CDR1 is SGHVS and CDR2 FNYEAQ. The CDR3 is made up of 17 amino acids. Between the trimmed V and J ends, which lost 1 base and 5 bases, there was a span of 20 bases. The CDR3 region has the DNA TGTGCCAGCAGCTTAGGTGGAGGCCAGGGGTGGCGGGAGACCCAGTACTTC. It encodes CASSLGGGQGWRETQYF. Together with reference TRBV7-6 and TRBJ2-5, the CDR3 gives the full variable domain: GAGVSQSPRYKVTKRGQDVALRCDPISGHVSLYWYRQALGQGPEFLTYFNYEAQQDKSGLPNDRFSAERPEGSISTLTIQRTEQRDSAMYRCASSLGGGQGWRETQYFGPGTRLLVL.

The CDR3 here is CASSLAGLPDTQYF. CDR3 DNA sequence: TGTGCCAGCAGCTTGGCCGGGCTGCCAGATACGCAGTATTTT. This chain links TRBV5-4 with TRBJ2-3; no firm D call. The length of the CDR3 is 14 residues. V was trimmed by 0 bases and J by 4 bases, leaving 9 bases between them. Germline-derived CDR1 and CDR2 are SGHNT and YYREEE (reference sequence).

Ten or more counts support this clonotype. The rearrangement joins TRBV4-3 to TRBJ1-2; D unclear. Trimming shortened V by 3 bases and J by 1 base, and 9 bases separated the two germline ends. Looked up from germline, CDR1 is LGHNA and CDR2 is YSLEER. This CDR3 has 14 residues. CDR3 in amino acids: CASSHRNFNYGYTF. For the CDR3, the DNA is TGCGCCAGCAGCCACAGGAATTTTAACTATGGCTACACCTTC.

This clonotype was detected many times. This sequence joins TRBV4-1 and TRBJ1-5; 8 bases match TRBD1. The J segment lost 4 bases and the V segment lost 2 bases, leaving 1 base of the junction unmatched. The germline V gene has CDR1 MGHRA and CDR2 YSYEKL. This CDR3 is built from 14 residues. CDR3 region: CASSQRQGNQPQHF. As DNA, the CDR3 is TGCGCCAGCAGCCAAAGACAGGGGAATCAGCCCCAGCATTTT.

The CDR3 region is CASSLKEKGETQYF. CDR3 DNA sequence: TGTGCCAGCAGTTTGAAAGAGAAGGGAGAGACCCAGTACTTC. The V gene is TRBV28, the J gene TRBJ2-5; D gene uncertain. This CDR3 is built from 14 residues. Trimming cost V 3 bases and J 4 bases, with 12 bases left between them. Germline V CDR1 and CDR2: MDHEN, SYDVKM.